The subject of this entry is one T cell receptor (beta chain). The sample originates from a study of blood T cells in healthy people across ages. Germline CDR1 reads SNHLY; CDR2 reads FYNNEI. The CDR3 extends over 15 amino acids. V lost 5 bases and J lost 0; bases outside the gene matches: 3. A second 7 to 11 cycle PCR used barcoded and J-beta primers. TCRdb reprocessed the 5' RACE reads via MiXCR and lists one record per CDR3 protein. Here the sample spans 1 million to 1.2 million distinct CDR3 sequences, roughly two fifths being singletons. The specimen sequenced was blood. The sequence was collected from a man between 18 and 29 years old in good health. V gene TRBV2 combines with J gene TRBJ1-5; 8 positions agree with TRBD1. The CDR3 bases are TGTGCCAGCAGTCGGACAGGGCCTAGCAATCAGCCCCAGCATTTT. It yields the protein CASSRTGPSNQPQHF.